This section outlines one T cell receptor beta chain sequence together with its context. The antigen it recognizes is unknown. No per-base quality is available; no much larger clone lies one base away. This same CDR3 is encoded by further DNA sequences in the sample. This record comes from a study of T cell responses to AZD1222 COVID-19 vaccine (dated by TCRdb to the early 2020s). With respect to the entire study: AZD1222 recipients given second doses at about 4 weeks or at about 12 weeks were pooled, since spike-specific TCR depth and breadth were not found to differ between the two schedules. TCR sequencing was performed for about 250 trial participants, of whom around 210 were given two doses of AZD1222 and some 26 were given two doses of MenACWY control vaccine. Enrollment into the trials was organized by age into subgroups of 18-55, 56-69 and 70-plus years, and those subgroups contained around 150, 28 and 57 TCR-sequenced participants, respectively. Paper-wide results and their limitations: Nearly half of unique spike-specific TCRs reportedly recognized epitopes outside regions mutated in the B.1.351 and B.1.1.7 variants. Participants were mostly white British and included more females than males, and it was suggested by the authors that clonal diversity may have been underestimated. Conclusions about previously exposed vaccinees are limited, since just a handful of AZD1222 recipients were seropositive for SARS-CoV-2 at baseline. The 56-69-year group was small, and its depth increase did not reach significance, likely because of low power. Vaccine-associated CD4 TCRs spanned the whole spike protein, with dominant responses in regions 160-218 and 743-854. After two AZD1222 doses, spike-specific TCR breadth and depth were significantly higher than at day 0 and than in MenACWY recipients. Because no day 14 peak-response samples were available, repertoires were characterized only after the peak T cell response.

The CDR3 regions of human TCRbeta chains were analyzed by immunosequencing. Under the source paper's analysis protocol: Repertoire TCRs were checked for matches against a reference library of SARS-CoV-2-specific TCRs that had been generated using the MIRA antigen-specificity platform. Breadth was defined as the fraction of unique TCRs that were SARS-CoV-2-associated. Depth was defined as the fraction of total T cells that were SARS-CoV-2-associated. Using the MIRA data, each spike-specific TCR was assigned both to the spike region to which the TCR was reactive and to a CD4 or CD8 class. Log10-transformed breadth and depth values were compared by one-way ANOVA with Sidak's multiple comparisons tests. The table was pulled from immuneACCESS by TCRdb, which kept in-frame rearrangements only. Such tables lose some clones; where checked, under half of the loss comes from unresolved V genes, and the rest has no known cause. V, J and clone size were drawn from that table, and D and trimming were deduced from the DNA. In all, the sample holds roughly 180,000 clones, and about 90% of those were seen once. Approximately 2% of the sample goes to the ten largest clones.

The CDR3 holds 14 amino acids from the cysteine to the phenylalanine. Only the CDR3 region is kept as DNA, spanning 42 bases read in frame from base 1. CDR1 and CDR2 (MDHEN, SYDVKM) derive from the germline V gene. V loses 3 bases, J loses 3 bases, and the germline ends lie 11 bases apart. What this sample's time point label stands for: baseline before first vaccination. Vaccinee samples came from UK trials COV001 and COV002, including a single-blind randomized controlled phase 2/3 trial of AZD1222 (ChAdOx1 nCoV-19) in healthy adults. For TCRbeta chain sequencing, PBMC samples from trial participants were taken at day 0 and at day 28 after the second dose.

This sequence uses TRBV28 and TRBJ1-2; the D gene assignment is ambiguous. The sample consisted of peripheral blood, taken on day 0 of AZD1222 vaccination. This receptor was identified in an adult in good health. The CDR3: CASSLVGTDYGYTF. In nucleotide form, the sequence is TGTGCCAGCAGTTTGGTGGGCACTGACTATGGCTACACCTTC.